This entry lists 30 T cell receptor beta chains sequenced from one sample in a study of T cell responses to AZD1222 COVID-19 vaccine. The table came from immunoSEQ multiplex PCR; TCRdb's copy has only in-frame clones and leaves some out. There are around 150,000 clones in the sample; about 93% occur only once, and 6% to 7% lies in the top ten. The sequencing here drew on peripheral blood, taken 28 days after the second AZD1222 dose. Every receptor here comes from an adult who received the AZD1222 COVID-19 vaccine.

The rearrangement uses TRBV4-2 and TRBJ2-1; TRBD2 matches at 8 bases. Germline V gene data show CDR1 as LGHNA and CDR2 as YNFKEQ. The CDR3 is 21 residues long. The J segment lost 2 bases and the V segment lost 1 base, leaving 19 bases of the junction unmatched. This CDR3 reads CASSQALFRRGAEDAYNEQFF. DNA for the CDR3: TGTGCCAGCAGCCAAGCTCTATTTAGGCGGGGGGCCGAGGATGCCTACAATGAGCAGTTCTTC.

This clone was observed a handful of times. The CDR3 DNA is TGTGCCAGTAGTACGGAGCCGGACAGGGTCACTGAAGCTTTCTTT. Translation gives CASSTEPDRVTEAFF. The chain has TRBV19 and TRBJ1-1; TRBD1 matches at 8 bases. The junction had 8 bases not matched to a gene; V was cut back by 4 bases and J by 4 bases. The CDR3 extends over 15 amino acids. Germline values: CDR1 LNHDA, CDR2 SQIVND (reference sequence).

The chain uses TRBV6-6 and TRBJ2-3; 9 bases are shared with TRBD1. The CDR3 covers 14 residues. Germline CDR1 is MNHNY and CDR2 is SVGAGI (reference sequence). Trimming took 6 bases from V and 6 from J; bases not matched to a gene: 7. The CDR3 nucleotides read TGTGCCAGCAGACGGGACAGGGCAATGGATACGCAGTATTTT. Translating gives CASRRDRAMDTQYF.

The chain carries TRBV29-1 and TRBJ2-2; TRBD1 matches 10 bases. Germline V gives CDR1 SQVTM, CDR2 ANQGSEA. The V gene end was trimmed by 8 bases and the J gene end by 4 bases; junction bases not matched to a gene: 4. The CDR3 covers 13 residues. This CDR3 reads CSSRTGGTGELFF. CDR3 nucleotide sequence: TGCAGCTCCAGGACAGGGGGCACCGGGGAGCTGTTTTTT.

CDR3 sequence reads: CASSLEGMYGANVLTF. CDR3 sequence (DNA): TGCGCCAGCAGCTTGGAGGGAATGTATGGGGCCAACGTCCTGACTTTC. The chain uses TRBV5-1 and TRBJ2-6; D not certain. This CDR3 is 16 amino acids long. The V end lost 0 bases, the J end lost 3 bases, and 10 bases lay between the germline ends. Germline V gives CDR1 SGHRS, CDR2 YFSETQ.

The CDR3 region is CASSLAGDEKLFF. The DNA for the CDR3 is TGTGCCAGCAGCTTAGCGGGAGATGAAAAACTGTTTTTT. This chain links TRBV7-6 with TRBJ1-4; D remains ambiguous. The CDR3 runs 13 residues. V lost 0 bases and J 6 bases, leaving 5 bases between the germline ends. Germline V gene data show CDR1 as SGHVS and CDR2 as FNYEAQ.

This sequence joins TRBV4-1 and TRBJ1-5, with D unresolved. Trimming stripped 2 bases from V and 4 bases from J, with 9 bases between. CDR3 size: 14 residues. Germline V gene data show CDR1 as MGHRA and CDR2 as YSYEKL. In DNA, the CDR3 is TGCGCCAGCAGCCAATATTCTAGAAATCAGCCCCAGCATTTT. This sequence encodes CASSQYSRNQPQHF.

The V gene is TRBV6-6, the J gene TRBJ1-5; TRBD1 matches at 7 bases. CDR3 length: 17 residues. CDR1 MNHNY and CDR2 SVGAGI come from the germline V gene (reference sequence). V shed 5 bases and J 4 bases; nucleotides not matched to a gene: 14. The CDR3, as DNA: TGTGCCAGCAGTCCCCAGACAGGGCTAGAGGAGAATCAGCCCCAGCATTTT. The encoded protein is CASSPQTGLEENQPQHF.

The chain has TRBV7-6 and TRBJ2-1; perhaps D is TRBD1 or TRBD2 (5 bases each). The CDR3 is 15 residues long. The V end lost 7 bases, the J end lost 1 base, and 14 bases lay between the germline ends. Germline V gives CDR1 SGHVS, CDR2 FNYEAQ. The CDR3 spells CASTQGPSSYNEQFF. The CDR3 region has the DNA TGTGCCAGCACCCAGGGACCGTCGTCCTACAATGAGCAGTTCTTC.

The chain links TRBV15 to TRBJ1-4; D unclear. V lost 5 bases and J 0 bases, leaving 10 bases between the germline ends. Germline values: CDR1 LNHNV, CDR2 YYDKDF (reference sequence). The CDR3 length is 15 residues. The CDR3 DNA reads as TGTGCCACCAGCGGGTCCCTGGCAACTAATGAAAAACTGTTTTTT. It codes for CATSGSLATNEKLFF.

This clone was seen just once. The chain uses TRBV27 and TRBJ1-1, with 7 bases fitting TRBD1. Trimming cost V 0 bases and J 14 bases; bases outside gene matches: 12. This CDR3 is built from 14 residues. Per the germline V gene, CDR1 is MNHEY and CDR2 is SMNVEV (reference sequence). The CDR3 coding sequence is TGTGCCAGCAGTTTATCGGGACAGTGGGGTGTTGGCTTCTTT. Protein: CASSLSGQWGVGFF.

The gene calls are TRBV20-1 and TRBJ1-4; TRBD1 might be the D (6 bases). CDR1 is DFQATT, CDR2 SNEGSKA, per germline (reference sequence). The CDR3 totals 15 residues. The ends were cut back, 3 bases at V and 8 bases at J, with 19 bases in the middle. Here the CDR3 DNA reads TGCAGTGCTAGTCGCCTGGGGGCGGGTTTGGAAAAACTGTTTTTT. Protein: CSASRLGAGLEKLFF.

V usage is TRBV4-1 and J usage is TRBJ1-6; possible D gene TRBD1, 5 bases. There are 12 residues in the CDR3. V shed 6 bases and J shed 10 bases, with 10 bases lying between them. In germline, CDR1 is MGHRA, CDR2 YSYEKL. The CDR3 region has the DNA TGCGCCAGCAGTCTCAGGGAATCACCCCTCCACTTT. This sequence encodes CASSLRESPLHF.

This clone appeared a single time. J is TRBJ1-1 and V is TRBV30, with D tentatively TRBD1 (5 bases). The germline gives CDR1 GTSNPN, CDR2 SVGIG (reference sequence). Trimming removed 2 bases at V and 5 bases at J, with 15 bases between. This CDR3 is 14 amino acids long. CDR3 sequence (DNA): TGTGCCTGGAGTTCCGACAGTATACGGACTGAAGCTTTCTTT. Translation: CAWSSDSIRTEAFF.

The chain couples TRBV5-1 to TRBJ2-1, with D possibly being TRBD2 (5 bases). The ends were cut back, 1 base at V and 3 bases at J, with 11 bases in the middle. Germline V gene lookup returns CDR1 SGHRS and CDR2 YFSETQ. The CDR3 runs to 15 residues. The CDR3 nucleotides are TGCGCCAGCAGCTTGTACCCGGGGATCTACAATGAGCAGTTCTTC. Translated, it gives CASSLYPGIYNEQFF.

The CDR3 protein is CSAGQGVAFF. CDR3 nucleotide sequence: TGCAGTGCTGGACAGGGTGTGGCTTTCTTT. V gene TRBV20-1 combines with J gene TRBJ1-1; the match to TRBD1 covers 8 bases. Germline CDR1 DFQATT, CDR2 SNEGSKA (reference sequence). V shed 5 bases and J 11 bases; nucleotides not matched to a gene: 4. This CDR3 region has 10 residues.

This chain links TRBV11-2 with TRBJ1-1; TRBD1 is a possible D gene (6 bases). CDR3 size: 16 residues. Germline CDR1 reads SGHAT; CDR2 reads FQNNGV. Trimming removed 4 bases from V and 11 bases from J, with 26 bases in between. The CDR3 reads CASSSPPGGSQSGAFF. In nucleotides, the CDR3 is TGTGCCAGCAGCTCCCCGCCCGGGGGCTCGCAATCGGGGGCTTTCTTT.

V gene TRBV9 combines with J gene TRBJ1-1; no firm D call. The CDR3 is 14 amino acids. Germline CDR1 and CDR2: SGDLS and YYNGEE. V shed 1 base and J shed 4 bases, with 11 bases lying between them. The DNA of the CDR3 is TGTGCCAGCAGCGTAAGTCCCGACGTCACTGAAGCTTTCTTT. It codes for CASSVSPDVTEAFF.

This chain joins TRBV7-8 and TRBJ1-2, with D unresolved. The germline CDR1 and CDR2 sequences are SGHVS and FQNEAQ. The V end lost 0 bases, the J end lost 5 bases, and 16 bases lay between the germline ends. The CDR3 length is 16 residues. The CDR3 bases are TGTGCCAGCAGCTTAGCGCAGAGCTACGTACAGTATGGCTACACCTTC. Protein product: CASSLAQSYVQYGYTF.

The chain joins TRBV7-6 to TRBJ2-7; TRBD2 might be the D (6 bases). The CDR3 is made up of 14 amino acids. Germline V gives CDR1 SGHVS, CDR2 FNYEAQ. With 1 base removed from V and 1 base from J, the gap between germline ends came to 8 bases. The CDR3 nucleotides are TGTGCCAGCAGCTTAGAGGAGGGGTCCTACGAGCAGTACTTC. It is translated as CASSLEEGSYEQYF. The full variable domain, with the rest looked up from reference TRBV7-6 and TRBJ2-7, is GAGVSQSPRYKVTKRGQDVALRCDPISGHVSLYWYRQALGQGPEFLTYFNYEAQQDKSGLPNDRFSAERPEGSISTLTIQRTEQRDSAMYRCASSLEEGSYEQYFGPGTRLTVT.

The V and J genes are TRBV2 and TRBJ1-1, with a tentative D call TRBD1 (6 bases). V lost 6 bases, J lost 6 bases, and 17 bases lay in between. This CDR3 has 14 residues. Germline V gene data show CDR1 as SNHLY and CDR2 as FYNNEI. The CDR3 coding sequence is TGTGCCAGCAGCCAACAGGGAGTCGGGCCTGAAGCTTTCTTT. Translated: CASSQQGVGPEAFF.

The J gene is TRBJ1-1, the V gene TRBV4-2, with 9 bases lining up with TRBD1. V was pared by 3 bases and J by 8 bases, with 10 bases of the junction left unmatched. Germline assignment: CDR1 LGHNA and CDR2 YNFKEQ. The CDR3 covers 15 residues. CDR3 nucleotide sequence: TGTGCCAGCAGCCACTCCGGGACAGGGAACGCCGAAGCTTTCTTT. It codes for CASSHSGTGNAEAFF.

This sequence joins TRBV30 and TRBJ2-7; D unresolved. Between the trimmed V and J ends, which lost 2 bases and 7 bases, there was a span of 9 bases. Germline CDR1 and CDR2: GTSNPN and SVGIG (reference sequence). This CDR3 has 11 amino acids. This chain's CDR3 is CAWSIRHEQYF. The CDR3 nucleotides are TGTGCCTGGAGTATTAGGCATGAGCAGTACTTC.

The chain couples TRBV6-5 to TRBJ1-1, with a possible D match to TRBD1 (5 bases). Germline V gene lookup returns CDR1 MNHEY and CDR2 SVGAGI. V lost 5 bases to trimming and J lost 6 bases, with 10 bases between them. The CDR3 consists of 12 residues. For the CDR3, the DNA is TGTGCCAGCAGTACCGTCAGGGCTGAAGCTTTCTTT. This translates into CASSTVRAEAFF.

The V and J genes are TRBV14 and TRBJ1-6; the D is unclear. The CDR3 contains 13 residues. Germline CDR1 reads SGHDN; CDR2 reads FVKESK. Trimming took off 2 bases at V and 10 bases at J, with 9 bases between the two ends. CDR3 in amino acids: CASSQLRGSPLHF. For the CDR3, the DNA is TGTGCCAGCAGCCAACTCCGGGGATCACCCCTCCACTTT.

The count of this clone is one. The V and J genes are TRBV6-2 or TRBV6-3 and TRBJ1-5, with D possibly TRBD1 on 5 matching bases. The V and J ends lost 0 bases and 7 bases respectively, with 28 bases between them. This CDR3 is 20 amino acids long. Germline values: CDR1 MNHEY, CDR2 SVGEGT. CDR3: CASSYSHAAIRHGAEQPQHF. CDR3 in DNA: TGTGCCAGCAGTTACTCCCATGCGGCGATTAGACATGGGGCAGAACAGCCCCAGCATTTT.

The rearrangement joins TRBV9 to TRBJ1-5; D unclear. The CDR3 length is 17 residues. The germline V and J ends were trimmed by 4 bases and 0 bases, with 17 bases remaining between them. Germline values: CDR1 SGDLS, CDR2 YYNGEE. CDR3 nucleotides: TGTGCCAGCAGCCCTAGCGGGAGCCCGAATAGCAATCAGCCCCAGCATTTT. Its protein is CASSPSGSPNSNQPQHF.

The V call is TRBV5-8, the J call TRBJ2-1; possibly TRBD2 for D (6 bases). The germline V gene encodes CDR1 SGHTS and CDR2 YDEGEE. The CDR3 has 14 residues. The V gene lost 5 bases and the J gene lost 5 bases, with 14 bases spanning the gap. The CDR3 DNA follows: TGTGCCAGCAGACGGGCGGGGCGAAACAATGAGCAGTTCTTC. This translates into CASRRAGRNNEQFF.

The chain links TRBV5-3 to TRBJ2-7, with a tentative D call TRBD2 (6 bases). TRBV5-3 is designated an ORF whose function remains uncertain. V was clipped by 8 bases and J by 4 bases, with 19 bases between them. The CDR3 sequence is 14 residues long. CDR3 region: CASRGFGVGYEQYF. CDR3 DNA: TGTGCCAGTCGGGGGTTCGGAGTTGGTTACGAGCAGTACTTC.

The DNA for the CDR3 is TGTGCCAGTAGTATAGATCGACAAACGGGGTATGGCTACACCTTC. It translates to CASSIDRQTGYGYTF. The chain recombines TRBV19 with TRBJ1-2; no clear D. The germline V gene has CDR1 LNHDA and CDR2 SQIVND (reference sequence). The CDR3 covers 15 residues. V was shortened by 0 bases and J by 5 bases, with 13 bases between the two germline ends.